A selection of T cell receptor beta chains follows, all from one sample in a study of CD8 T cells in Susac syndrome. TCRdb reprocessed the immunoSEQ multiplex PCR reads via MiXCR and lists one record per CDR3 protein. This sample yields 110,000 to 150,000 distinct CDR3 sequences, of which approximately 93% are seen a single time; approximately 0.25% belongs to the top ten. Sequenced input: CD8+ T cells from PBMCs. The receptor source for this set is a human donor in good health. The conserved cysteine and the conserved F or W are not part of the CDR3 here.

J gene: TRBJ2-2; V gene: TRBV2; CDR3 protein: ASGTGEGITGELF
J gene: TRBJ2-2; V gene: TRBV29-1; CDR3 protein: SVGHNTGELF
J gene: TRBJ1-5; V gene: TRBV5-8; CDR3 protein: ASSLGEGHGPQH
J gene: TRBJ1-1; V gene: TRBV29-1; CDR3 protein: SSISPDNTEAF
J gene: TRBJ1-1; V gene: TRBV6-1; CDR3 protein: ASSPLILNTEAF
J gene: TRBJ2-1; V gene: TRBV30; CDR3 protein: AWSSEGYSQPSNEQF
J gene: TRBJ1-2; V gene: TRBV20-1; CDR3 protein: SARDRIYGYT
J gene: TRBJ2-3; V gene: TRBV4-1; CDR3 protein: ASSQDRAGEDTQY
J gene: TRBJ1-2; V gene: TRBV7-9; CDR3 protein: ASSGTRRDYGYT
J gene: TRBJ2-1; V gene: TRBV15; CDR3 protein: ATSTKGRRQF
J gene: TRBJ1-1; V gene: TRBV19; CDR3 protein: ASSMGRGTTEAF
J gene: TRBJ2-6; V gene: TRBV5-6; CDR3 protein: ASGTGANVLT
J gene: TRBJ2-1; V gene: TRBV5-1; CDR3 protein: ASSLAGQGSNEQF
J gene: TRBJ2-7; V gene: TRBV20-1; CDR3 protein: SARLAGQGEQY
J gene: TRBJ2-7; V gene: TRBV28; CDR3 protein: ASSEPTGSYEQY
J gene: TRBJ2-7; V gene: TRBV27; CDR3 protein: ASSRLLNYEQY
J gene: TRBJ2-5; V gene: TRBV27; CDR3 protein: ASSIIQETQY
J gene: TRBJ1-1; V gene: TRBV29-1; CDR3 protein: SVPARGMYTEAF
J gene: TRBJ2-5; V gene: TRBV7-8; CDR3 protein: ASSRGTLAETQY
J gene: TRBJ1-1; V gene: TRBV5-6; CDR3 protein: ASSLIRANTEAF